Reported below is one T cell receptor beta chain. The target antigen is unknown. Indicated time point: persistent/refractory GD, antithyroid drugs over 5 years with positive TRAb. The TCR library was made from RNA that had been extracted from PBMCs in TRIzol. These data originate in a study of regulatory T cells in long-lasting Graves disease. Relying on iRepertoire HTBI primers and Arm-PCR of CDR3 regions, the team built TCR beta libraries. TCRdb re-analysed the multiplex PCR reads in MiXCR, keeping a single row per CDR3 protein. The sample lists 650,000 to 850,000 distinct CDR3 sequences, about 32% occurring once. Trimming took off 0 bases at V and 3 bases at J, with 4 bases between the two ends. The CDR3 extends over 12 amino acids. Germline V CDR1 and CDR2: SGDLS, YYNGEE. General study results and limits: Samples came from peripheral blood alone, without thyroid tissue. Lower TCR diversity was seen in persistent Graves' patients than in newly diagnosed ones.

Material: peripheral blood mononuclear cells (PBMCs), obtained when the disease was refractory, from a patient treated with antithyroid drugs. The receptor comes from a female donor with Graves disease. V is TRBV9 and J is TRBJ2-7, with D hard to call. This CDR3 is CASSVDHYEQYF. The CDR3 region has the DNA TGTGCCAGCAGCGTAGACCACTACGAGCAGTACTTC.